The 21 T cell receptor beta chains below come from one sample, sequenced in a study of blood T cell repertoires in COVID-19. TCRdb's copy holds only in-frame clones and misses some; the assay was immunoSEQ multiplex PCR. The sample contains around 100,000 clones, around 84% of which appear only once. Source material: peripheral blood. These receptors originate from a man aged 35-49 years with acute or convalescent COVID-19.

The genes are TRBV5-1 and TRBJ2-3; 9 positions agree with TRBD2. This CDR3 comprises 16 residues. V trimming: 0 bases; J trimming: 1 base; junction bases outside the gene matches: 3. The germline gives CDR1 SGHRS, CDR2 YFSETQ. This CDR3 reads CASSLASSGGTDTQYF. The CDR3 bases are TGCGCCAGCAGCTTGGCCTCTAGCGGGGGCACAGATACGCAGTATTTT.

The chain carries TRBV2 and TRBJ2-1; TRBD1 matches at 9 bases. The trim removed 3 bases at V and 9 bases at J, leaving 3 bases unmatched. The germline V gene encodes CDR1 SNHLY and CDR2 FYNNEI. The CDR3 has 13 amino acids. The CDR3 DNA is TGTGCCAGCAGTGACAACAGGGGGCGTGAGCAGTTCTTC. As protein: CASSDNRGREQFF.

V and J are TRBV28 and TRBJ2-7, with D possibly matching TRBD2 (5 bases). Germline values: CDR1 MDHEN, CDR2 SYDVKM. V was pared by 6 bases and J by 7 bases, with 13 bases between. The CDR3 runs 12 residues. CDR3 region: CASRGPGWEQYF. CDR3 coding DNA: TGTGCCAGCAGGGGCCCGGGGTGGGAGCAGTACTTC. Full variable domain (rest looked up from reference TRBV28 and TRBJ2-7): DVKVTQSSRYLVKRTGEKVFLECVQDMDHENMFWYRQDPGLGLRLIYFSYDVKMKEKGDIPEGYSVSREKKERFSLILESASTNQTSMYLCASRGPGWEQYFGPGTRLTVT.

CDR3 loop: CSVIQGAEQYF. The CDR3 DNA reads as TGCAGTGTTATCCAGGGTGCCGAGCAGTACTTC. V and J are TRBV20-1 and TRBJ2-7; maybe TRBD1 (5 bases). CDR1 and CDR2 (germline): DFQATT, SNEGSKA (reference sequence). The CDR3 contains 11 residues. V was cut by 7 bases and J by 6 bases, with 13 bases left in between.

This sequence joins TRBV4-2 and TRBJ1-2; 11 bases map to TRBD1. Germline CDR1 LGHNA, CDR2 YNFKEQ. V was pared by 2 bases and J by 7 bases, with 6 bases of the junction left unmatched. The CDR3 covers 15 residues. DNA of the CDR3: TGTGCCAGCAGCCAACCCGGGACAGGGGGTAGTGGCTACACCTTC. It translates to CASSQPGTGGSGYTF.

The rearrangement links TRBV10-2 to TRBJ2-1; 9 bases are a match to TRBD1. CDR1 is WSHSY, CDR2 SAAADI, per germline. V shed 6 bases and J 9 bases; nucleotides not matched to a gene: 12. The CDR3 sequence is 15 residues long. CDR3 DNA: TGCGCCAGCAGCCAGACCGGGACAGGGTGGAGTGAGCAGTTCTTC. It codes for CASSQTGTGWSEQFF.

This rearrangement joins TRBV19 to TRBJ1-5, with TRBD1 matching 8 bases. J lost 6 bases, V lost 3 bases, and 16 bases had no gene match. CDR1 is LNHDA, CDR2 SQIVND, per germline (reference sequence). The CDR3 is made up of 18 amino acids. This chain's CDR3 is CASSISSLPGRGPQPQHF. The CDR3 nucleotides are TGTGCCAGTAGTATTTCATCTCTCCCTGGCAGGGGGCCTCAGCCCCAGCATTTT.

This chain joins TRBV20-1 and TRBJ2-1, with 9 bases lining up with TRBD2. The V segment lost 3 bases and the J segment 5 bases; nucleotides outside the gene matches: 11. The V gene's germline CDR1 is DFQATT and CDR2 SNEGSKA (reference sequence). This CDR3 spans 16 amino acids. This CDR3 reads CSASLRASGADNEQFF. The CDR3 nucleotides read TGCAGTGCTAGTTTGAGGGCTAGCGGGGCTGACAATGAGCAGTTCTTC.

V gene TRBV5-4 combines with J gene TRBJ2-4; 14 bases line up with TRBD2. Germline CDR1 SGHNT, CDR2 YYREEE (reference sequence). The CDR3 sequence is 15 residues long. The V and J ends lost 3 bases and 6 bases, in that order; junction bases with no gene match: 2. CDR3 nucleotides: TGTGCCAGCAGCTCCGGGACTAGCGGGAGAAACATTCAGTACTTC. This gives the protein CASSSGTSGRNIQYF.

This chain joins TRBV30 and TRBJ1-3, with D tentatively TRBD1 (6 bases). V was cut by 5 bases and J by 3 bases, with 14 bases left in between. Germline-derived CDR1 and CDR2 are GTSNPN and SVGIG (reference sequence). The CDR3 runs to 14 residues. The CDR3 sequence is CAWRTGSFGNTIYF. CDR3 DNA: TGTGCCTGGCGAACAGGGTCTTTTGGAAACACCATATATTTT.

This clone was recorded a few times. The chain employs TRBV2 and TRBJ1-3, with D tentatively TRBD1 (6 bases). V lost 3 bases, J lost 8 bases, and 14 bases lay in between. The length of the CDR3 is 14 residues. CDR1 and CDR2 from the germline V gene are SNHLY and FYNNEI. CDR3 coding DNA: TGTGCCAGCAGTGAGGGGGACACTCGAGACACCATATATTTT. Amino acid sequence: CASSEGDTRDTIYF.

V is TRBV6-2 or TRBV6-3 and J is TRBJ2-5; D call uncertain. The CDR3 runs 13 residues. CDR1 and CDR2 from the germline V gene are MNHEY and SVGEGT. The germline V and J ends were trimmed by 4 bases and 8 bases, with 14 bases remaining between them. CDR3 nucleotide sequence: TGTGCCAGCAGTTCTGACTTGTGGAGTACCCAGTACTTC. Translation gives CASSSDLWSTQYF.

This chain joins TRBV2 and TRBJ1-5; a possible D gene is TRBD1 (6 bases). CDR3 size: 13 residues. Trimming removed 6 bases at V and 6 bases at J, with 12 bases between. The germline gives CDR1 SNHLY, CDR2 FYNNEI. The CDR3 reads CASRATGLQPQHF. Written as DNA, the CDR3 is TGTGCCAGCAGAGCTACAGGGCTTCAGCCCCAGCATTTT.

The chain carries TRBV5-6 and TRBJ2-2; D not certain. The germline CDR1 and CDR2 sequences are SGHDT and YYEEEE. V was shortened by 1 base and J by 4 bases, with 8 bases between the two germline ends. The CDR3 runs to 14 residues. The CDR3 is CASSLTGATGELFF. The CDR3, as DNA: TGTGCCAGCAGCTTGACCGGAGCCACCGGGGAGCTGTTTTTT. Supplemented by reference TRBV5-6 and TRBJ2-2, the full variable domain reads DAGVTQSPTHLIKTRGQQVTLRCSPKSGHDTVSWYQQALGQGPQFIFQYYEEEERQRGNFPDRFSGHQFPNYSSELNVNALLLGDSALYLCASSLTGATGELFFGEGSRLTVL.

This chain joins TRBV19 and TRBJ2-4, with a possible D match to TRBD2 (5 bases). There are 12 residues in the CDR3. Trimming took off 5 bases at V and 8 bases at J, with 10 bases between the two ends. The germline V gene encodes CDR1 LNHDA and CDR2 SQIVND (reference sequence). The CDR3 loop is CASSLPEDIQYF. For the CDR3, the DNA is TGTGCCAGTAGTCTGCCGGAGGACATTCAGTACTTC. The whole variable domain, filled in from reference TRBV19 and TRBJ2-4, reads DGGITQSPKYLFRKEGQNVTLSCEQNLNHDAMYWYRQDPGQGLRLIYYSQIVNDFQKGDIAEGYSVSREKKESFPLTVTSAQKNPTAFYLCASSLPEDIQYFGAGTRLSVL.

The J gene is TRBJ2-3, the V gene TRBV9; 13 nucleotides match TRBD2. Germline CDR1 SGDLS, CDR2 YYNGEE. J lost 6 bases, V lost 1 base, and 5 bases had no gene match. The CDR3 runs to 16 residues. The DNA for the CDR3 is TGTGCCAGCAGCGTATCTACTAGCGGGGGGGCGGATACGCAGTATTTT. Translation: CASSVSTSGGADTQYF.

The gene calls are TRBV7-8 and TRBJ1-3; TRBD1 is a possible D gene (5 bases). The germline V gene encodes CDR1 SGHVS and CDR2 FQNEAQ. With 3 bases removed from V and 1 base from J, the gap between germline ends came to 10 bases. The CDR3 sequence is 15 residues long. This CDR3 reads CASSLGGSSGNTIYF. The DNA for the CDR3 is TGTGCCAGCAGCTTGGGGGGATCATCTGGAAACACCATATATTTT.

The chain couples TRBV4-3 to TRBJ1-1; a weak D match, TRBD1 (5 bases). The CDR3 consists of 14 residues. V was cut by 0 bases and J by 10 bases, with 15 bases left in between. The germline gives CDR1 LGHNA, CDR2 YSLEER. This CDR3 reads CASSQEGKGLRAFF. The CDR3 region has the DNA TGCGCCAGCAGCCAAGAAGGCAAGGGGCTAAGAGCTTTCTTT.

The chain uses TRBV6-5 and TRBJ1-3; perhaps TRBD1 as D (5 bases). The CDR3 is 14 amino acids. Trimming pared 7 bases from V and 2 bases from J, leaving 12 bases between. Germline CDR1 reads MNHEY; CDR2 reads SVGAGI. The CDR3 loop reads CASNPRGTGNTIYF. The CDR3 region has the DNA TGTGCCAGCAATCCTCGGGGGACTGGAAACACCATATATTTT.

This clone was observed at least ten times. The V and J genes are TRBV7-3 and TRBJ1-1, with D uncertain. The CDR3 length is 13 residues. The germline V gene has CDR1 SGHTA and CDR2 FQGTGA. V was shortened by 5 bases and J by 4 bases, with 11 bases between the two germline ends. DNA for the CDR3: TGTGCCAGCAGCCTCACTCTGGTCACTGAAGCTTTCTTT. It translates to CASSLTLVTEAFF.

The V and J genes are TRBV6-6 and TRBJ2-7; TRBD2 might be the D (5 bases). The ends were cut back, 4 bases at V and 0 bases at J, with 10 bases in the middle. This CDR3 comprises 14 residues. CDR1 MNHNY and CDR2 SVGAGI come from the germline V gene (reference sequence). CDR3 DNA: TGTGCCAGCAGTTTTACCCGGGACTCCTACGAGCAGTACTTC. This translates into CASSFTRDSYEQYF.